Listed below are T cell receptor beta chains from one sample, sequenced in a study of regulatory T cells in long-lasting Graves disease. TCRdb used MiXCR to reprocess the multiplex PCR reads, holding one entry per CDR3 protein. The repertoire consists of over 500,000 distinct CDR3 sequences, with approximately 16% occurring once and the leading ten covering about 11%. The sample was also linked to a second study, of T cells in Graves' hyperthyroidism and ophthalmopathy.

The specimen comprised peripheral blood mononuclear cells (PBMCs), sampled at new diagnosis, from a patient treated with antithyroid drugs. The receptors were sampled from a man aged 18 to 35 with Graves disease. The CDR3 runs from the conserved cysteine through the conserved F or W. The D gene is left open where the match is weak. Some rows have no size entry. The others give once, few or many, or a class for an expanded clone.

>-|-|TRBV4-1|TRBJ1-5
TGCGCCAGCAGCCAAGGTATTGGCAGGGGCCTCCGGAATCAGCCCCAGCATTTT
CASSQGIGRGLRNQPQHF
>-|TRBD2|TRBV9|TRBJ2-1
TGTGCCAGCAGCGTAGGTGGTAGCGGGATTAATGAGCAGTTCTTC
CASSVGGSGINEQFF
>many|-|TRBV28|TRBJ1-1
TGTGCCAGCAGCCCCCCTTGGGGGCTTGGCACTGAAGCTTTCTTT
CASSPPWGLGTEAFF
>many|TRBD1|TRBV12-3/TRBV12-4|TRBJ1-1
TGTGCCAGTGGACAGGGCAGGTACACTGAAGCTTTCTTT
CASGQGRYTEAFF
>many|-|TRBV28|TRBJ1-1
TGTGCCAGCAGTAAGCCGGACACCACGAACACTGAAGCTTTCTTT
CASSKPDTTNTEAFF
>many|-|TRBV7-2|TRBJ2-7
TGTGCCAGCAGCTTAGGTCTCGGGAGTGGCTACGAGCAGTACTTC
CASSLGLGSGYEQYF
>-|-|TRBV3-1|TRBJ2-4
TGTGCCAGCAGTGCCACCGTGACCAAAAACATTCAGTACTTC
CASSATVTKNIQYF
>few|-|TRBV13|TRBJ2-5
TGTGCCAGCAGCACCGGGGAAGGGAGGGAGACCCAGTACTTC
CASSTGEGRETQYF
>few|-|TRBV10-2|TRBJ2-3
TGCGCCAGCAGTGAATTCCTAGATACGCAGTATTTT
CASSEFLDTQYF
>-|TRBD1|TRBV7-2|TRBJ2-5
TGTGCCAGCAGCTTACTCGGGACAGGCAAAGAGACCCAGTACTTC
CASSLLGTGKETQYF
>many|-|TRBV28|TRBJ2-7
TGTGCCAGCAGCACACAGGCCTACGAGCAGTACTTC
CASSTQAYEQYF
>many|-|TRBV18|TRBJ2-7
TGTGCCAGCTCACGCGAGACGCGGTCCCAGTACTTC
CASSRETRSQYF
>many|-|TRBV9|TRBJ2-7
TGTGCCAGCAGCCTAGGACGGTCCTCCTCCTACGAGCAGTACTTC
CASSLGRSSSYEQYF
>-|TRBD2|TRBV5-6|TRBJ2-7
TGTGCCAGCAGCTTGTTACTAGCGGGCCGCGAGCAGTACTTC
CASSLLLAGREQYF
>few|-|TRBV5-1|TRBJ1-1
TGCGCCAGCAGATCCAGCGGGTTCCCTGTAGCTTTCTTT
CASRSSGFPVAFF
>-|-|TRBV18|TRBJ2-7
TGTGCCAGCTCACCACCGCAGAACTACGAGCAGTACTTC
CASSPPQNYEQYF
>few|-|TRBV20-1|TRBJ2-2
TGCAGTGCCGCCCCGGGGGTATTAGACACCGGGGAGCTGTTTTTT
CSAAPGVLDTGELFF
>-|-|TRBV7-2|TRBJ1-1
TGTGCCAGCAGCTTAGTTAACTGGCCCCCTGAAGCTTTCTTT
CASSLVNWPPEAFF
>few|-|TRBV4-1|TRBJ1-2
TGCGCCAGCAGCCCCCGGGACGGCCCATCCTATGGCTACACCTTC
CASSPRDGPSYGYTF
>few|TRBD1|TRBV28|TRBJ2-7
TGTGCCAGCAGTTTAGGGACAGGTGTGAACGAGCAGTACTTC
CASSLGTGVNEQYF
>many|TRBD2|TRBV2|TRBJ2-7
TGTGCCAGCAGGGACTCTAGCGGGAGTAACGAGCAGTACTTC
CASRDSSGSNEQYF
>many|-|TRBV6-5|TRBJ2-7
TGTGCCAGCAGTTACTCGAGGGTAGGAGCCTACGAGCAGTACTTC
CASSYSRVGAYEQYF
>-|-|TRBV27|TRBJ1-1
TGTGCCAGCTCCCCGGGTGCGGGGGTCACTGAAGCTTTCTTT
CASSPGAGVTEAFF
>-|TRBD2|TRBV20-1|TRBJ2-1
TGCAGTGCTAGAGAATTTAGCGGGAGTTTGCATGAGCAGTTCTTC
CSAREFSGSLHEQFF
>-|TRBD2|TRBV7-9|TRBJ2-1
TGTGCCAGCAGCCCCGGGACGGACCCGACTAGCGGGAGCTTTGACAATGAGCAGTTCTTC
CASSPGTDPTSGSFDNEQFF
>many|TRBD1|TRBV28|TRBJ2-5
TGTGCCAGCAGTTCCGGGACAGGAAAAGAGACCCAGTACTTC
CASSSGTGKETQYF
>few|-|TRBV28|TRBJ1-5
TGTGCCAGCAGCCAACCGGGGGGCCAGCCCCAGCATTTT
CASSQPGGQPQHF
>-|-|TRBV15|TRBJ1-3
TGTGCCACCAGCAGAGGGGCTGGGCCCGGAAACACCATATATTTT
CATSRGAGPGNTIYF
>-|TRBD1|TRBV19|TRBJ1-5
TGTGCCAGTAGTATCCTGGGTAAGGGGGCTGGTATTCAGCCCCAGCATTTT
CASSILGKGAGIQPQHF
>-|-|TRBV5-4|TRBJ2-1
TGTGCCTTTGAGGGAGAGGACAATGAGCAGTTCTTC
CAFEGEDNEQFF
>-|-|TRBV19|TRBJ2-5
TGTGCCAGTAGTACCACGTACCAAGAGACCCAGTACTTC
CASSTTYQETQYF
>few|TRBD2|TRBV2|TRBJ2-5
TGTGCCAGCACGGGTAGCGGGGAGACCCAGTACTTC
CASTGSGETQYF
>many|-|TRBV28|TRBJ2-1
TGTGCCAGCAGTTTAGTTATTTCGGCTCGGGAAGCGGGCCTAAGCTCCTACAATGAGCAGTTCTTC
CASSLVISAREAGLSSYNEQFF
>few|TRBD2|TRBV14|TRBJ2-1
TGTGCCAGCAGCCCCCGGGACTACGAAAGGATTGAGCAGTTCTTC
CASSPRDYERIEQFF
>-|-|TRBV28|TRBJ2-7
TGTGCCACCGCAATTTGGACGGGAGCCTACGAGCAGTACTTC
CATAIWTGAYEQYF
>many|TRBD2|TRBV20-1|TRBJ2-1
TGCAGTGCTAGCGACTGGGGACTAGCGGGAGCCAATGAGCAGTTCTTC
CSASDWGLAGANEQFF
>many|-|TRBV30|TRBJ2-4
TGTGCCTGGAGGGGTTCAGGAGGAAACATTCAGTACTTC
CAWRGSGGNIQYF
>many|-|TRBV2|TRBJ2-5
TGTGCCAGCAGTGACCCCGGGACCCCCGAGACCCAGTACTTC
CASSDPGTPETQYF
>few|TRBD2|TRBV7-9|TRBJ2-1
TGTGCCAGCAGCTTACTTGAGACTAGCGGGGGCCATGAGCAGTTCTTC
CASSLLETSGGHEQFF
>many|TRBD2|TRBV20-1|TRBJ2-1
TGCAGTGCTGAGCGCGGGACTATGGGCAATGAGCAGTTCTTC
CSAERGTMGNEQFF
>-|-|TRBV10-3|TRBJ1-1
TGTGCCATCAGAGGGGCAGCAACAAACACTGAAGCTTTCTTT
CAIRGAATNTEAFF
>-|TRBD2|TRBV4-2|TRBJ2-5
TGTGCCAGCAGCCAAGATGGACTAGCGGGAGTTGGAGAGACCCAGTACTTC
CASSQDGLAGVGETQYF
>many|-|TRBV12-3/TRBV12-4|TRBJ2-2
TGTGCCAGCAGTGCTTGGGGGGAGCTGTTTTTT
CASSAWGELFF
>-|-|TRBV28|TRBJ2-7
TGTGCCAGCAGCATACAGGGCGCCGACTACGAGCAGTACTTC
CASSIQGADYEQYF
>many|-|TRBV13|TRBJ2-3
TGTGCCAGCAGCTCGGACGGTCGCACAGATACGCAGTATTTT
CASSSDGRTDTQYF
>few|TRBD1|TRBV5-1|TRBJ1-2
TGCGCCAGCAGCTTGGAGGGGGCCACAGGGACCTATGGCTACACCTTC
CASSLEGATGTYGYTF